Listed below are T cell receptor beta chains from one sample, sequenced in a study of cytomegalovirus exposure and HLA in healthy donors. Clones were read by immunoSEQ multiplex PCR, and TCRdb kept only the in-frame ones, dropping some. The sample has 110,000 to 150,000 clones, approximately 73% seen once; the top ten hold roughly 1.3%. Sequencing input: PBMCs. The receptor source for this set is a woman between 40 and 55 years old in good health and CMV-seronegative. The CDR3 runs from the conserved cysteine through the conserved F or W. D genes are given only for firm matches. Size is stated for part of the rows, as once, few or many counts, or as a class when the clone is expanded.

clone_size: few; v_call: TRBV29-1; d_call: TRBD1; j_call: TRBJ1-2; cdr3_aa: CSVVDRGGYGYTF; cdr3_nt: TGCAGCGTTGTCGACAGGGGCGGCTATGGCTACACCTTC
clone_size: -; v_call: TRBV7-8; d_call: -; j_call: TRBJ2-7; cdr3_aa: CASSLSGRAGNQEQYF; cdr3_nt: TGTGCCAGCAGCTTATCCGGCAGGGCAGGGAATCAAGAGCAGTACTTC
clone_size: -; v_call: TRBV4-1; d_call: -; j_call: TRBJ1-1; cdr3_aa: CASSQGTLRIADTEAFF; cdr3_nt: TGCGCCAGCAGCCAAGGCACTCTACGTATCGCGGACACTGAAGCTTTCTTT
clone_size: -; v_call: TRBV5-4; d_call: -; j_call: TRBJ2-1; cdr3_aa: CASSLGGGLDNEQLF; cdr3_nt: TGTGCCAGCAGCTTGGGGGGGGGCCTGGACAATGAGCAGCTCTTC
clone_size: few; v_call: TRBV9; d_call: TRBD1; j_call: TRBJ2-6; cdr3_aa: CASSVGIGDRVRSGANVLTF; cdr3_nt: TGTGCCAGCAGCGTAGGGATAGGAGACAGGGTCAGATCTGGGGCCAACGTCCTGACTTTC
clone_size: few; v_call: TRBV6-6; d_call: TRBD1; j_call: TRBJ1-1; cdr3_aa: CASSPGTGGTEAFF; cdr3_nt: TGTGCCAGCAGCCCCGGGACAGGGGGCACTGAAGCTTTCTTT
clone_size: -; v_call: TRBV13; d_call: -; j_call: TRBJ1-2; cdr3_aa: CASSIWAAGDSYGYTF; cdr3_nt: TGTGCCAGCAGCATTTGGGCGGCAGGTGACAGCTATGGCTACACCTTC
clone_size: -; v_call: TRBV7-8; d_call: -; j_call: TRBJ2-3; cdr3_aa: CASSLVRGHTDTQYF; cdr3_nt: TGTGCCAGCAGCTTAGTCCGGGGTCACACAGATACGCAGTATTTT
clone_size: -; v_call: TRBV27; d_call: -; j_call: TRBJ1-4; cdr3_aa: CASSLRLQRGQDEKLFF; cdr3_nt: TGTGCCAGCAGCTTACGTCTTCAACGGGGTCAAGATGAAAAACTGTTTTTT
clone_size: -; v_call: TRBV5-1; d_call: TRBD2; j_call: TRBJ2-3; cdr3_aa: CASSPGTSPADTQYF; cdr3_nt: TGCGCCAGCAGCCCCGGGACTAGCCCCGCAGATACGCAGTATTTT